This T cell receptor beta chain stems from a study of T-cell memory formation after mild COVID-19. Study information: Each donor largely had its own TCR clusters. Study outcomes and limitations: Clones that got smaller from day 15 to 85 had even CD4/CD8, while clones growing later tipped toward CD4+.

The V and J ends lost 4 bases and 6 bases respectively, with 10 bases between them. The CDR3 consists of 13 residues. Worth noting for this clonotype: The antigen is undetermined.

TCRdb used MiXCR to reprocess the 5' RACE reads, holding one entry per CDR3 protein. The data contain about 110,000 distinct CDR3 sequences, 15% to 20% of them singletons. Sample: PBMCs or a T cell subset sorted from them (not recorded which). This receptor was taken from an adult woman who had mild COVID-19 (a few samples of this study predate the infection). Cell type and time point are not known. The chain links TRBV12-3 or TRBV12-4 to TRBJ1-5; no firm D call. The DNA of the CDR3 is TGTGCCAGCAGTTCGGGGTTGGGTCAGCCCCAGCATTTT. As protein: CASSSGLGQPQHF.